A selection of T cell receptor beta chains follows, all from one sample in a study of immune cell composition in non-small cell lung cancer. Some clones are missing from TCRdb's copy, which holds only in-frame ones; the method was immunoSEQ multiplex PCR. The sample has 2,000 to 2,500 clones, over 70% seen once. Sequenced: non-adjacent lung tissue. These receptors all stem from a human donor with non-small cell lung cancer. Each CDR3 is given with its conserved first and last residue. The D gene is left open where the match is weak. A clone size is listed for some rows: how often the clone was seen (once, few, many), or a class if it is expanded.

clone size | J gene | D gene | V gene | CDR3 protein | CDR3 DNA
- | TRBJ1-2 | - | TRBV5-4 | CASSVPGAGGYTF | TGTGCCAGCAGCGTGCCAGGGGCGGGCGGCTACACCTTC
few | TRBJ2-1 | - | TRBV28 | CASSPPRENGEQFF | TGTGCCAGCAGTCCCCCCCGGGAGAACGGAGAGCAGTTCTTC
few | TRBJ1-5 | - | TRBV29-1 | CSVADSGSQPQHF | TGCAGCGTCGCAGACAGTGGAAGTCAGCCCCAGCATTTT
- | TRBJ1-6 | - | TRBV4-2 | CASSQETGANSPLHF | TGTGCCAGCAGCCAAGAGACAGGAGCGAATTCACCCCTCCACTTT
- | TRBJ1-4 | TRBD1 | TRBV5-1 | CASSQQGVGEKLFF | TGCGCCAGCAGCCAACAGGGGGTGGGTGAAAAACTGTTTTTT
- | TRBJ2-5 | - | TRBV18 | CASSRGNQETQYF | TGTGCCAGCTCTCGGGGGAACCAAGAGACCCAGTACTTC
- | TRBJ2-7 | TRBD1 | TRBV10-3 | CAISESTGEQYF | TGTGCCATCAGTGAGTCGACAGGGGAGCAGTACTTC
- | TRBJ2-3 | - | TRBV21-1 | CASSKAVPDTFPSLTSTDTQYF | TGTGCCAGCAGCAAAGCGGTCCCTGACACTTTTCCGAGTTTGACGAGCACAGATACGCAGTATTTT
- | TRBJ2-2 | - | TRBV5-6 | CASSRPTGRGELFF | TGTGCCAGCAGCAGACCGACAGGGAGGGGGGAGCTGTTTTTT
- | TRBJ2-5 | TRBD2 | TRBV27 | CASSFLAGGQVETQYF | TGTGCCAGCAGTTTCCTCGCGGGGGGGCAGGTAGAGACCCAGTACTTC
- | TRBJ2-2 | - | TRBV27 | CASSLGRVTGELFF | TGTGCCAGCAGTTTGGGCAGGGTGACCGGGGAGCTGTTTTTT
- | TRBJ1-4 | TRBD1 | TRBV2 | CASYFGDRSNEKLFF | TGTGCCAGCTATTTCGGGGACAGGTCTAATGAAAAACTGTTTTTT
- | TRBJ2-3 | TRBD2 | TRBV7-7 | CASSITAGTDTQYF | TGTGCTAGCAGTATAACAGCGGGAACAGATACGCAGTATTTT
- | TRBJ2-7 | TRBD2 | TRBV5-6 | CASSGGLGGEQYF | TGTGCCAGCAGCGGGGGACTAGGGGGCGAGCAGTACTTC
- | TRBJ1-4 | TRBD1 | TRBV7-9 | CASSQGQGREKLFF | TGTGCCAGCAGCCAGGGACAGGGGCGAGAAAAACTGTTTTTT
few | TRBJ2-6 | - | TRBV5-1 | CASSFGDTGANVLTF | TGCGCCAGCAGCTTCGGGGATACCGGGGCCAACGTCCTGACTTTC
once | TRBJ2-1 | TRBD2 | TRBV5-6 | CASSLVGGNNEQFF | TGTGCCAGCAGCTTGGTGGGAGGGAACAATGAGCAGTTCTTC
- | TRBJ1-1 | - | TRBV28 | CASSLIGMNTEAFF | TGTGCCAGCAGTTTAATCGGTATGAACACTGAAGCTTTCTTT
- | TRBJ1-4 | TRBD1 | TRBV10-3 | CAISEPLDRGRSEKLFF | TGTGCCATCAGTGAACCCCTTGACAGGGGTCGAAGCGAAAAACTGTTTTTT
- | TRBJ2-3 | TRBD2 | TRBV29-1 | CSVGSSGTSTDTQYF | TGCAGCGTTGGATCTAGCGGGACTAGCACAGATACGCAGTATTTT
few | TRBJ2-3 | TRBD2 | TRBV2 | CASSVLAGGTDTQYF | TGTGCCAGCAGTGTTCTAGCGGGAGGCACAGATACGCAGTATTTT
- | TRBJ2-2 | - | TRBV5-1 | CASRGGPDTGELFF | TGCGCCAGTCGGGGAGGCCCGGACACCGGGGAGCTGTTTTTT
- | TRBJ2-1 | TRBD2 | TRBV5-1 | CASSSTSGSSNEQFF | TGCGCCAGCAGCTCGACTAGCGGGAGCAGCAATGAGCAGTTCTTC
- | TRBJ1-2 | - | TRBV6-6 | CASSTDGREYYGYTF | TGTGCCAGCAGCACAGACGGCAGGGAATACTATGGCTACACCTTC
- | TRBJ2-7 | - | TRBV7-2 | CASRRTVLSYEQYF | TGTGCCAGCAGGAGGACAGTTCTCTCCTACGAGCAGTACTTC
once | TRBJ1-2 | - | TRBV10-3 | CAITGDTSNYGYTF | TGTGCCATCACCGGGGACACCTCTAACTATGGCTACACCTTC
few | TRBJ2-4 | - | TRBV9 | CASSGPLEPYF | TGTGCCAGCAGCGGTCCACTAGAGCCGTACTTC
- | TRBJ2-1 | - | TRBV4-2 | CASSQGGRGYYNEQFF | TGTGCCAGCAGCCAAGGGGGGCGGGGGTACTACAATGAGCAGTTCTTC
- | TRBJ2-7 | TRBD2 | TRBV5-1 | CASREPSGGFGQYF | TGCGCCAGCAGAGAGCCTAGCGGGGGCTTTGGGCAGTACTTC
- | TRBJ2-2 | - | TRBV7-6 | CASSSVAATNTGELFF | TGTGCCAGCAGCTCTGTAGCGGCTACGAACACCGGGGAGCTGTTTTTT
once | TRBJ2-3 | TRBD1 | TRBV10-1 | CASSGTTGGKGDTQYF | TGCGCCAGCAGTGGTACGACAGGGGGCAAAGGAGATACGCAGTATTTT
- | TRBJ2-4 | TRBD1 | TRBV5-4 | CASSPQTGGTKNIQYF | TGTGCCAGCAGCCCCCAAACAGGGGGGACCAAAAACATTCAGTACTTC
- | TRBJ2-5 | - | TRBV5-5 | CASSFDWETQYF | TGTGCCAGCAGTTTCGACTGGGAGACCCAGTACTTC
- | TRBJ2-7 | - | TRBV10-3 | CAISESLGSSEQYF | TGTGCCATCAGTGAGTCGCTGGGCTCCTCCGAGCAGTACTTC
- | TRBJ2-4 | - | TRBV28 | CASSLLSERVRNIQYF | TGTGCCAGCAGTTTATTGTCCGAGAGGGTGAGAAACATTCAGTACTTC
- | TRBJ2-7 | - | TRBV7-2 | CASSYGLTYEQYF | TGTGCCAGCAGCTATGGACTGACCTACGAGCAGTACTTC
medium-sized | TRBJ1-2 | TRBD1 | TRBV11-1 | CASSLTDRGTYGYTF | TGTGCCAGCAGCTTGACCGACAGGGGAACATATGGCTACACCTTC
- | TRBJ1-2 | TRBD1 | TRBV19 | CASSIYGTGLSDGYTF | TGTGCCAGTAGTATCTACGGGACAGGGTTGAGTGATGGCTACACCTTC
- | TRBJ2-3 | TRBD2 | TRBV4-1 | CASSQFFPTSGSTDTQYF | TGCGCCAGCAGCCAATTCTTCCCGACTAGCGGGAGTACAGATACGCAGTATTTT
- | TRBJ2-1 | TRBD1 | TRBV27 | CASSHLGQGAYNEQFF | TGTGCCAGCAGCCACTTAGGGCAGGGGGCCTACAATGAGCAGTTCTTC
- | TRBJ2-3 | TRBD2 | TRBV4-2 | CASSQRPPGTSGSTDTQYF | TGTGCCAGCAGCCAACGCCCCCCCGGGACTAGCGGGAGCACAGATACGCAGTATTTT
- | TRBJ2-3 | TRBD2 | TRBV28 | CASSFSELVTREGTQYF | TGTGCCAGCAGTTTCTCGGAACTAGTTACCCGGGAGGGTACGCAGTATTTT
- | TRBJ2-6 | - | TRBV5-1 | CASSLVKGSGANVLTF | TGCGCCAGCAGCTTGGTCAAGGGGTCTGGGGCCAACGTCCTGACTTTC
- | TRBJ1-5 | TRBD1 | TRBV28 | CASSKQGARGQPQHF | TGTGCCAGCAGTAAACAGGGGGCGCGCGGTCAGCCCCAGCATTTT
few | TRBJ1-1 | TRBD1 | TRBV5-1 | CASSLGQGGTEAFF | TGCGCCAGCAGCTTGGGGCAGGGGGGCACTGAAGCTTTCTTT